The text below deals with one TCR beta chain. These data come from a study of OX40 agonist ivuxolimab in advanced cancers. Only in-frame clones appear in the TCRdb table, and some are missing; sequencing was by immunoSEQ multiplex PCR. The table has 100,000 to 150,000 clones, roughly 91% seen once. Germline assignment: CDR1 SNHLY and CDR2 FYNNEI. This CDR3 is built from 12 residues. The V gene lost 5 bases and the J gene lost 3 bases, with 7 bases spanning the gap. This material consisted of CD4+ or CD8+ T cells sorted from blood, taken in a trial of the OX40 agonist ivuxolimab. The sequence was collected from an adult with an advanced solid tumor such as melanoma, head and neck, liver or kidney cancer. The V gene is TRBV2, the J gene TRBJ1-1; D is ambiguous. CDR3 bases: TGTGCCAGCAGTTATCCGGACACTGAAGCTTTCTTT. Translating it yields CASSYPDTEAFF.